A single TCR beta chain is shown here with its context. Its antigen remains unknown. Clones were read by immunoSEQ multiplex PCR, and TCRdb kept only the in-frame ones, dropping some. The table has over a million clones, 78% seen once. This entry is derived from a study of shared clonotypes between healthy human individuals. General study results and limits: Larger estimated richness was generally recorded for naive subsets relative to memory subsets. Only a few donors were included, so the genetic and exposure-history diversity represented was limited. The sharing of approximately 4.6% of naive CD4 clonotypes was seen across a handful of donors.

The germline V gene encodes CDR1 SGHRS and CDR2 YFSETQ. Between the trimmed V and J ends, which lost 0 bases and 4 bases, there was a span of 13 bases. This CDR3 comprises 15 residues. The sequence was obtained from a man younger than 35 in good health. Some clones in this sample may be carry-over from other donors' samples. The chain uses TRBV5-1 and TRBJ1-2, with D perhaps matching TRBD1 (6 bases). The sample taken for sequencing was memory CD4+ T cells from PBMCs. Stated subset: CD45RA-negative fraction. CDR3 region: CASSLEKGQFYGYTF. CDR3 DNA: TGCGCCAGCAGCTTGGAAAAAGGACAGTTCTATGGCTACACCTTC.